This is a list of T cell receptor beta chains from one sample in a study of molecular identifiers for immune sequencing clone quantification. TCRdb recomputed calls from the PCR reads with MiXCR, one row per CDR3 protein. The data contain over 600,000 distinct CDR3 sequences, about 20% of them singletons. Sequenced material: naive CD8+ T cells from blood, with Jurkat cell RNA spiked in. The receptors derive from a human donor in good health. Some libraries in this study had Jurkat cell RNA spiked in. The conserved cysteine and the conserved F or W are not part of the CDR3 here. The order of the fields is V gene, D gene, clone size, J gene, CDR3 protein. The D gene is left open where the match is weak. A clone size is listed for some rows: how often the clone was seen (once, few, many), or a class if it is expanded.

V gene: TRBV6-5
D gene: TRBD2
clone size: many
J gene: TRBJ2-5
CDR3 protein: ASPVIAGEETQY

V gene: TRBV20-1
D gene: -
clone size: many
J gene: TRBJ2-5
CDR3 protein: SARRQATVETQY

V gene: TRBV28
D gene: -
clone size: many
J gene: TRBJ1-1
CDR3 protein: ASRLNGRTEAF

V gene: TRBV20-1
D gene: -
clone size: many
J gene: TRBJ1-2
CDR3 protein: SARDLSGNYGYT

V gene: TRBV6-2/TRBV6-3
D gene: -
clone size: few
J gene: TRBJ1-1
CDR3 protein: ASSRAQAGYALNTEAF

V gene: TRBV28
D gene: -
clone size: many
J gene: TRBJ1-1
CDR3 protein: ASSRREDRYKTEAF

V gene: TRBV12-3/TRBV12-4
D gene: -
clone size: many
J gene: TRBJ2-3
CDR3 protein: ASSWADTRVDTDTQY

V gene: TRBV19
D gene: -
clone size: many
J gene: TRBJ1-1
CDR3 protein: ASSMSYGNTEAF

V gene: TRBV12-3/TRBV12-4
D gene: -
clone size: -
J gene: TRBJ1-1
CDR3 protein: ASSTPRQEAF

V gene: TRBV3-1
D gene: -
clone size: -
J gene: TRBJ2-1
CDR3 protein: ASSQDPRSAVSSYNEQF

V gene: TRBV30
D gene: -
clone size: many
J gene: TRBJ1-2
CDR3 protein: AYEGVNYGYT

V gene: TRBV7-9
D gene: -
clone size: few
J gene: TRBJ2-2
CDR3 protein: ASTKDGGGELF

V gene: TRBV5-6
D gene: -
clone size: many
J gene: TRBJ1-5
CDR3 protein: ASSLIRGNQPQH

V gene: TRBV28
D gene: TRBD2
clone size: many
J gene: TRBJ2-7
CDR3 protein: ASSTGTSGRGVYEQY

V gene: TRBV12-3/TRBV12-4
D gene: TRBD2
clone size: many
J gene: TRBJ2-3
CDR3 protein: ASSLLAGGPGTDTQY

V gene: TRBV4-3
D gene: TRBD1
clone size: few
J gene: TRBJ2-7
CDR3 protein: ASSFGQGSVEQY

V gene: TRBV20-1
D gene: TRBD1
clone size: many
J gene: TRBJ2-6
CDR3 protein: SARVNPGQAYSGANVLT

V gene: TRBV15
D gene: TRBD1
clone size: few
J gene: TRBJ2-1
CDR3 protein: ATSRDTGEGEQF

V gene: TRBV9
D gene: -
clone size: -
J gene: TRBJ2-2
CDR3 protein: ASSPIPPAGELF

V gene: TRBV20-1
D gene: TRBD2
clone size: many
J gene: TRBJ2-7
CDR3 protein: SAPRFGTSGVSSYEQY

V gene: TRBV4-3
D gene: -
clone size: many
J gene: TRBJ1-1
CDR3 protein: ASSQESSGNTEAF

V gene: TRBV19
D gene: -
clone size: -
J gene: TRBJ1-1
CDR3 protein: ASTSGRSNTEAF

V gene: TRBV10-3
D gene: TRBD1
clone size: many
J gene: TRBJ1-1
CDR3 protein: AISEGQGANEAF

V gene: TRBV28
D gene: -
clone size: -
J gene: TRBJ2-7
CDR3 protein: ASSLSYRGYSYEQY

V gene: TRBV7-9
D gene: TRBD2
clone size: few
J gene: TRBJ2-7
CDR3 protein: ASWTSGSSYEQY

V gene: TRBV7-9
D gene: TRBD1
clone size: many
J gene: TRBJ1-1
CDR3 protein: ASSFGQGSGTEAF

V gene: TRBV25-1
D gene: TRBD2
clone size: many
J gene: TRBJ2-3
CDR3 protein: ASSDIKGTRQATDTQY

V gene: TRBV19
D gene: -
clone size: -
J gene: TRBJ2-5
CDR3 protein: ASSIGGLKETQY

V gene: TRBV20-1
D gene: -
clone size: many
J gene: TRBJ2-3
CDR3 protein: SARDGGGTTSTDTQY

V gene: TRBV2
D gene: -
clone size: few
J gene: TRBJ2-7
CDR3 protein: ASSTGMSEFNEQY

V gene: TRBV19
D gene: -
clone size: many
J gene: TRBJ2-4
CDR3 protein: ASKSAGLKNIQY

V gene: TRBV6-5
D gene: TRBD2
clone size: -
J gene: TRBJ2-7
CDR3 protein: ASRTGLGTSYEQY

V gene: TRBV7-9
D gene: -
clone size: few
J gene: TRBJ2-1
CDR3 protein: ASSLKGLLDEQF

V gene: TRBV20-1
D gene: -
clone size: -
J gene: TRBJ1-2
CDR3 protein: SARAPETHYGYT

V gene: TRBV6-2/TRBV6-3
D gene: TRBD2
clone size: few
J gene: TRBJ2-5
CDR3 protein: ASSTRLAGVVQETQY

V gene: TRBV20-1
D gene: -
clone size: many
J gene: TRBJ1-1
CDR3 protein: SARDVDMNTEAF

V gene: TRBV9
D gene: -
clone size: -
J gene: TRBJ2-3
CDR3 protein: ASSDRYAGDTQY

V gene: TRBV10-2
D gene: -
clone size: few
J gene: TRBJ1-4
CDR3 protein: ASSEARMGEKLF

V gene: TRBV28
D gene: -
clone size: few
J gene: TRBJ2-7
CDR3 protein: ASSLWDYEQY

V gene: TRBV3-1
D gene: -
clone size: -
J gene: TRBJ2-1
CDR3 protein: ASSQDGRYNEQF

V gene: TRBV3-1
D gene: -
clone size: many
J gene: TRBJ2-3
CDR3 protein: ASSQDISGSPDTDTQY

V gene: TRBV6-6
D gene: TRBD2
clone size: few
J gene: TRBJ2-1
CDR3 protein: ASSALLAGGYNEQF

V gene: TRBV2
D gene: TRBD2
clone size: -
J gene: TRBJ2-1
CDR3 protein: ASSDTAGAYNEQF

V gene: TRBV7-9
D gene: -
clone size: few
J gene: TRBJ2-5
CDR3 protein: ASRGAGEETQY

V gene: TRBV7-9
D gene: TRBD2
clone size: few
J gene: TRBJ2-1
CDR3 protein: ASRSISGPYNEQF

V gene: TRBV4-3
D gene: TRBD1
clone size: many
J gene: TRBJ2-1
CDR3 protein: ASSQDWTGSYNEQF

V gene: TRBV7-6
D gene: -
clone size: many
J gene: TRBJ2-7
CDR3 protein: ASSLGPGTSYEQY

V gene: TRBV7-6
D gene: -
clone size: many
J gene: TRBJ1-1
CDR3 protein: ASSPRESTEAF

V gene: TRBV18
D gene: TRBD1
clone size: -
J gene: TRBJ2-1
CDR3 protein: ASSSDRDYNEQF

V gene: TRBV9
D gene: TRBD2
clone size: few
J gene: TRBJ2-1
CDR3 protein: ASSVAGGGAEEQF

V gene: TRBV15
D gene: -
clone size: many
J gene: TRBJ1-5
CDR3 protein: ATSRDKGVNQPQH

V gene: TRBV15
D gene: TRBD1
clone size: many
J gene: TRBJ1-1
CDR3 protein: ATSKDRGSGTEAF

V gene: TRBV5-1
D gene: -
clone size: many
J gene: TRBJ2-5
CDR3 protein: ASSPGETLQETQY

V gene: TRBV29-1
D gene: -
clone size: many
J gene: TRBJ2-2
CDR3 protein: SVGSANTGELF

V gene: TRBV12-3/TRBV12-4
D gene: -
clone size: -
J gene: TRBJ1-6
CDR3 protein: ASSLELSSYNSPLH

V gene: TRBV20-1
D gene: -
clone size: many
J gene: TRBJ1-2
CDR3 protein: SSPAGGDYGYT

V gene: TRBV4-3
D gene: -
clone size: -
J gene: TRBJ2-3
CDR3 protein: ASSLGVGYLTDTQY